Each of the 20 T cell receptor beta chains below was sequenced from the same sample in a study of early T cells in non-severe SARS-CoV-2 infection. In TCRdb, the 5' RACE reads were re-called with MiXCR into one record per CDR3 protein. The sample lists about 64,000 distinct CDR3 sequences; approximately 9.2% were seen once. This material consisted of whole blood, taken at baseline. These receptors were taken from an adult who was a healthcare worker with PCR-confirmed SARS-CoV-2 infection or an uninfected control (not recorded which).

This chain's CDR3 is CSAQYRGRGEQYF. The DNA for the CDR3 is TGCAGTGCCCAATACAGGGGCAGGGGGGAGCAGTACTTC. The chain employs TRBV20-1 and TRBJ2-7, with TRBD1 matching over 7 bases. J lost 7 bases, V lost 6 bases, and 12 bases had no gene match. Germline CDR1 DFQATT, CDR2 SNEGSKA (reference sequence). The CDR3 runs to 13 residues.

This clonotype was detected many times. The DNA of the CDR3 is TGCAGTGCTTATGGGACTAGCGGGAGTTCGGCCAAAAACATTCAGTACTTC. Translated, it gives CSAYGTSGSSAKNIQYF. The V gene is TRBV20-1, the J gene TRBJ2-4; 14 nucleotides match TRBD2. The CDR3 is made up of 17 amino acids. Germline CDR1 and CDR2: DFQATT and SNEGSKA (reference sequence). V was clipped by 5 bases and J by 1 base; unmatched bases: 7.

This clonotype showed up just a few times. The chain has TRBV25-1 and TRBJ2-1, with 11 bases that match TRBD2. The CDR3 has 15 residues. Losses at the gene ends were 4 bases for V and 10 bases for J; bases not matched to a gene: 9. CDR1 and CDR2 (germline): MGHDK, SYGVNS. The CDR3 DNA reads TGTGCCAGCAGTGGACTAGCGGGATACTCCTCGGAGCAGTTCTTC. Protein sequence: CASSGLAGYSSEQFF. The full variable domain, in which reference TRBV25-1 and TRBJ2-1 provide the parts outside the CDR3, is EADIYQTPRYLVIGTGKKITLECSQTMGHDKMYWYQQDPGMELHLIHYSYGVNSTEKGDLSSESTVSRIRTEHFPLTLESARPSHTSQYLCASSGLAGYSSEQFFGPGTRLTVL.

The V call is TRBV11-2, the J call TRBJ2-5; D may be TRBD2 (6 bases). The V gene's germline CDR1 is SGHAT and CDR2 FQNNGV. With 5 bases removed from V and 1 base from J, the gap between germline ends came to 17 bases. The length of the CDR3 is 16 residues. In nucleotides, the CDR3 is TGTGCCAGCAGCCCGTCGGGAGAGACCCCCCAAGAGACCCAGTACTTC. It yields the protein CASSPSGETPQETQYF.

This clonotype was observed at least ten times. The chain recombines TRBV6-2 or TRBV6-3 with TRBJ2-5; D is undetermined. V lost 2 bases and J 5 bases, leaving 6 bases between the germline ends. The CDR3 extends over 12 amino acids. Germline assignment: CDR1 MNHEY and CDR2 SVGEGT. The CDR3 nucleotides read TGTGCCAGCAGTTACGGATGGGAGACCCAGTACTTC. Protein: CASSYGWETQYF.

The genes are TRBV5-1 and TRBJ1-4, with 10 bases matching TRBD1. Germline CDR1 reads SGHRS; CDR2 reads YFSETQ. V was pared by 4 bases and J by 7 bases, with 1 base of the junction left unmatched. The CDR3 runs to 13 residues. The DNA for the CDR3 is TGCGCCAGCAGCCGGGACAGGGGTGAAAAACTGTTTTTT. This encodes CASSRDRGEKLFF.

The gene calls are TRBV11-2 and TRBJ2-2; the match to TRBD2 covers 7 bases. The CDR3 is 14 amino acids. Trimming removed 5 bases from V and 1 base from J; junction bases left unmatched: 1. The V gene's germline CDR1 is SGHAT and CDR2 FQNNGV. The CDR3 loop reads CASSREVNTGELFF. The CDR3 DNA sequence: TGTGCCAGCAGCCGGGAGGTGAACACCGGGGAGCTGTTTTTT.

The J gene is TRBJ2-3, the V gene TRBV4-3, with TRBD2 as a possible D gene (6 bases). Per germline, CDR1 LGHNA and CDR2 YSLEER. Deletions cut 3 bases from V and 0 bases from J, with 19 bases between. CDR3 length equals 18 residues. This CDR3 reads CASSQHTLADPSTDTQYF. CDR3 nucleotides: TGCGCCAGCAGCCAGCACACTTTAGCGGATCCTAGCACAGATACGCAGTATTTT.

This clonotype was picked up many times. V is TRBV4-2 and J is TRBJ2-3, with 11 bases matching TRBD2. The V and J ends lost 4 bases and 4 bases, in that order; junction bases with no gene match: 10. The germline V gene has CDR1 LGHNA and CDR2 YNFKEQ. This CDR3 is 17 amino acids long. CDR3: CASSPGTSGVEADTQYF. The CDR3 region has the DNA TGTGCCAGCAGCCCAGGGACTAGCGGAGTGGAGGCAGATACGCAGTATTTT.

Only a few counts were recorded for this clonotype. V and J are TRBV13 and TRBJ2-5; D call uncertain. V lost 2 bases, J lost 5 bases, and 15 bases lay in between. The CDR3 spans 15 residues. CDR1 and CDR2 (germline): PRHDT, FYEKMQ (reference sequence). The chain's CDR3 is CASSLRQTGRETQYF. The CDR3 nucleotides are TGTGCCAGCAGCTTACGGCAGACGGGTCGGGAGACCCAGTACTTC.

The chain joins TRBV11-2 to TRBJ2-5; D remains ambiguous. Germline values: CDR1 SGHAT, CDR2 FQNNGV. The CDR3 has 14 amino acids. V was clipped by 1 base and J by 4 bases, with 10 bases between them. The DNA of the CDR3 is TGTGCCAGCAGCTTAGCGCACCTGGGAGAGACCCAGTACTTC. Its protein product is CASSLAHLGETQYF.

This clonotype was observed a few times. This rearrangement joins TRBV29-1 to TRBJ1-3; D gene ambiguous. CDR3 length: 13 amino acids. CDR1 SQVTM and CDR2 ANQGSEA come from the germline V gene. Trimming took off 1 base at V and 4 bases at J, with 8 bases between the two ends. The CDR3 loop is CSVEGGLGNTIYF. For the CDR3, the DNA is TGCAGCGTTGAAGGAGGGCTCGGAAACACCATATATTTT.

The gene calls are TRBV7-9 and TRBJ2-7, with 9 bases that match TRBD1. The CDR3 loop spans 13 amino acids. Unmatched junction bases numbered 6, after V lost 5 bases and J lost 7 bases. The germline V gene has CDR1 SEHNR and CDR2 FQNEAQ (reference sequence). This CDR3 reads CASSLTGGWEQYF. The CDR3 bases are TGTGCCAGCAGCCTCACAGGGGGCTGGGAGCAGTACTTC.

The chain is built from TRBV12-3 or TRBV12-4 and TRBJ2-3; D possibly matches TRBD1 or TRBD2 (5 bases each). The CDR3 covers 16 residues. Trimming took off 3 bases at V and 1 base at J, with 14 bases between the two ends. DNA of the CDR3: TGTGCCAGCAGTTTGTGGGGGAGCCCCGGCACAGATACGCAGTATTTT. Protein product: CASSLWGSPGTDTQYF.

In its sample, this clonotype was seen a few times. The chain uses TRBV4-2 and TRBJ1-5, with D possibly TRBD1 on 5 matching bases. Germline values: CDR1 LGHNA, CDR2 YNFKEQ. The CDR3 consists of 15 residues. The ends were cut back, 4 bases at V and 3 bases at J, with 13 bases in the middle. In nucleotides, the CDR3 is TGTGCCAGCAGCCCCAGCCAGGGTTCCAATCAGCCCCAGCATTTT. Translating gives CASSPSQGSNQPQHF.

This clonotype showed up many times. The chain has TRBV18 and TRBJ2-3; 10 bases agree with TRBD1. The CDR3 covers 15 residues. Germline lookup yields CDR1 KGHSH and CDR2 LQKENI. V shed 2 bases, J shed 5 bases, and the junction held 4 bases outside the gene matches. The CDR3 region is CASSPATGGQDTQYF. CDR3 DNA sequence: TGTGCCAGCTCACCAGCGACAGGGGGCCAAGATACGCAGTATTTT.

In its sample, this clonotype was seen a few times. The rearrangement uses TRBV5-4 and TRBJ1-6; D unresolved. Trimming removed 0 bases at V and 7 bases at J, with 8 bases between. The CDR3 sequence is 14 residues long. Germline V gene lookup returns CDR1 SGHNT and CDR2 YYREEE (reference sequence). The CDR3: CASSLATSNSPLHF. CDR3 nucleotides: TGTGCCAGCAGCTTGGCCACCAGCAATTCACCCCTCCACTTT. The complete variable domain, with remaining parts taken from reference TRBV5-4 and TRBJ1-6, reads ETGVTQSPTHLIKTRGQQVTLRCSSQSGHNTVSWYQQALGQGPQFIFQYYREEENGRGNFPPRFSGLQFPNYSSELNVNALELDDSALYLCASSLATSNSPLHFGNGTRLTVT.

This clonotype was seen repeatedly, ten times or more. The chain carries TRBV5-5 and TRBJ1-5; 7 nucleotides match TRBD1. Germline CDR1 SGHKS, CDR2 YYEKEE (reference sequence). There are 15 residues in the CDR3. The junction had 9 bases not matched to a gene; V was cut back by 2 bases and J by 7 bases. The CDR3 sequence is CASSLMTGRGQPQHF. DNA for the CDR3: TGTGCCAGCAGCTTAATGACAGGGAGAGGGCAGCCCCAGCATTTT.

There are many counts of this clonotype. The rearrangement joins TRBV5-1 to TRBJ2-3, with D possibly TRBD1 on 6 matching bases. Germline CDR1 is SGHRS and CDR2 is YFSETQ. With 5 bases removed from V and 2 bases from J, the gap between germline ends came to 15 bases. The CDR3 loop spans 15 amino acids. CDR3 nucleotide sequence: TGCGCCAGCAGTATACAGGGCCACGACACAGATACGCAGTATTTT. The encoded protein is CASSIQGHDTDTQYF.

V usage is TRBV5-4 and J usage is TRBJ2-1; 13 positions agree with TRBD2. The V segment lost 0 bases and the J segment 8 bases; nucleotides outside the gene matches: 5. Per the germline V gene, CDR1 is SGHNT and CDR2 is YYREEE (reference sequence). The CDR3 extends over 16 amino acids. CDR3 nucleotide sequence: TGTGCCAGCAGCTTGGGGACTAGCGGGAGTCTTGATGAGCAGTTCTTC. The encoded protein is CASSLGTSGSLDEQFF. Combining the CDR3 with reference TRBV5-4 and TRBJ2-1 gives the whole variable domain ETGVTQSPTHLIKTRGQQVTLRCSSQSGHNTVSWYQQALGQGPQFIFQYYREEENGRGNFPPRFSGLQFPNYSSELNVNALELDDSALYLCASSLGTSGSLDEQFFGPGTRLTVL.